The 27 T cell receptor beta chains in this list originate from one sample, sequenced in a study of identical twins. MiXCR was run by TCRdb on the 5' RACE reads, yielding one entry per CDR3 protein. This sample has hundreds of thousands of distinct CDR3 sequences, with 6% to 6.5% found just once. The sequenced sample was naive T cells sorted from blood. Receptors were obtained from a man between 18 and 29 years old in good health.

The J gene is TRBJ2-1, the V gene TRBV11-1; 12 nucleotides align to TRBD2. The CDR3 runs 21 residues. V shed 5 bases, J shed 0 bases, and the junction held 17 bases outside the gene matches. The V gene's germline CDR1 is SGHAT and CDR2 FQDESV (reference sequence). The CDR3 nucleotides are TGTGCCAGCAGCCCGAAATCCGGGACTAGCGGGTCATTTTTCTCCTACAATGAGCAGTTCTTC. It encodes CASSPKSGTSGSFFSYNEQFF.

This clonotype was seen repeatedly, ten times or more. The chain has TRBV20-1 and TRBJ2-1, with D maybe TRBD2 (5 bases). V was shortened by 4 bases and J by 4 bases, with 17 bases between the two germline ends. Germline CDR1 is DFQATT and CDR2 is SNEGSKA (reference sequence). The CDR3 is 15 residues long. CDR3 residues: CSAKVAGLLYNEQFF. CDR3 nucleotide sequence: TGCAGTGCTAAGGTGGCGGGCCTTTTATACAATGAGCAGTTCTTC.

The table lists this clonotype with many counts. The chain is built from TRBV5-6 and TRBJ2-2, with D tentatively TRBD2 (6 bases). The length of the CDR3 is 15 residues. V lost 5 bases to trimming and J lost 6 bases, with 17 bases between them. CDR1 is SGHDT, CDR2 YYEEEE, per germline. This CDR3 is CASSRELSPSGELFF. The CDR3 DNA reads TGTGCCAGCAGTCGGGAGCTTTCACCGTCCGGGGAGCTGTTTTTT.

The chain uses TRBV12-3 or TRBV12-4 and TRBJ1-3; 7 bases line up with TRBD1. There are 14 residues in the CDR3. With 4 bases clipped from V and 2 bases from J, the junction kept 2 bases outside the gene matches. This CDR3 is CASSCDRAGNTIYF. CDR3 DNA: TGTGCCAGCAGTTGCGACAGGGCTGGAAACACCATATATTTT.

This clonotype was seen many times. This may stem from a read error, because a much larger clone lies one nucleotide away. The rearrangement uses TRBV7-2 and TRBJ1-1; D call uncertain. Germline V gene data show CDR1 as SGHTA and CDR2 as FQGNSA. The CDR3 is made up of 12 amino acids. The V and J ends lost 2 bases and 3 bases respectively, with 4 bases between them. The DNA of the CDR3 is TGTGCCAGCAGCTTATGGGACACTGAAGCTTTCTTT. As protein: CASSLWDTEAFF.

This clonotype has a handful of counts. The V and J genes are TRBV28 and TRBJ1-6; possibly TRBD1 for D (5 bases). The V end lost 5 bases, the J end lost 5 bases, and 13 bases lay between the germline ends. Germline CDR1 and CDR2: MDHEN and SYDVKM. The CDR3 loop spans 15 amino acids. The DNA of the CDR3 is TGTGCCAGCAGTATAACCCGGGGGAATAATTCACCCCTCCACTTT. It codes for CASSITRGNNSPLHF. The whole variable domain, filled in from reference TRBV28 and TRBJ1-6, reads DVKVTQSSRYLVKRTGEKVFLECVQDMDHENMFWYRQDPGLGLRLIYFSYDVKMKEKGDIPEGYSVSREKKERFSLILESASTNQTSMYLCASSITRGNNSPLHFGNGTRLTVT.

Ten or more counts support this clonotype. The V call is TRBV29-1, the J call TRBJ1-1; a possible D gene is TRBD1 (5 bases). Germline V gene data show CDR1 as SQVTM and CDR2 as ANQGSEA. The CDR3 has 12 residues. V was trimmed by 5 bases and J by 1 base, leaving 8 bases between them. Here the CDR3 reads CSVRDGNTEAFF. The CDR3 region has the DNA TGCAGCGTTAGGGACGGGAACACTGAAGCTTTCTTT. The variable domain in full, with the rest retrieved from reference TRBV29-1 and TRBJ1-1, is SAVISQKPSRDICQRGTSLTIQCQVDSQVTMMFWYRQQPGQSLTLIATANQGSEATYESGFVIDKFPISRPNLTFSTLTVSNMSPEDSSIYLCSVRDGNTEAFFGQGTRLTVV.

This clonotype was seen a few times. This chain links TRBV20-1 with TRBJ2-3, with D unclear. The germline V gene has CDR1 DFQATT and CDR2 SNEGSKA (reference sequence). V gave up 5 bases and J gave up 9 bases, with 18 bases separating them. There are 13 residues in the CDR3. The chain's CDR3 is CSAVHELDMTQYF. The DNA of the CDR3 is TGCAGTGCTGTACACGAACTGGATATGACGCAGTATTTT.

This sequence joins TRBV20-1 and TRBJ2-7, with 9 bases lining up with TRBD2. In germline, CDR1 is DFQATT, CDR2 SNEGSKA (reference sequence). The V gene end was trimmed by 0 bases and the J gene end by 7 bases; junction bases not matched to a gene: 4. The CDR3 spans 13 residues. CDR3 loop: CSARDRLAGEQYV. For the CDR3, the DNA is TGCAGTGCTAGAGATCGGCTAGCGGGGGAGCAGTACGTC.

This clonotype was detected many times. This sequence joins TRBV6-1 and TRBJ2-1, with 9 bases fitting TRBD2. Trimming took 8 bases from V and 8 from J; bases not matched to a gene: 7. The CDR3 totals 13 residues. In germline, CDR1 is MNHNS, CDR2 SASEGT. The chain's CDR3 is CASRSGRMYEQFF. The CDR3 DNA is TGTGCCAGCCGGAGCGGGAGGATGTATGAGCAGTTCTTC.

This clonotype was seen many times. For the CDR3, the DNA is TGTGCCAGCAGCCAATTCACGGGCGGGGAGCTGTTTTTT. As protein: CASSQFTGGELFF. The chain links TRBV3-1 to TRBJ2-2, with no clear D. Germline V gives CDR1 LGHDT, CDR2 YNNKEL (reference sequence). The CDR3 has 13 amino acids. Trimming pared 2 bases from V and 7 bases from J, leaving 8 bases between.

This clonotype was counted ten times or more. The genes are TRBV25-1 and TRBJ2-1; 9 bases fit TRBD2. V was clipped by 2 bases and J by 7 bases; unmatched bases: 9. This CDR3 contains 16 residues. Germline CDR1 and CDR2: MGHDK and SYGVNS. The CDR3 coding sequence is TGTGCCAGCAGTGAAATGGCTAGCGGGATAGGTAATGAGCAGTTCTTC. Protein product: CASSEMASGIGNEQFF.

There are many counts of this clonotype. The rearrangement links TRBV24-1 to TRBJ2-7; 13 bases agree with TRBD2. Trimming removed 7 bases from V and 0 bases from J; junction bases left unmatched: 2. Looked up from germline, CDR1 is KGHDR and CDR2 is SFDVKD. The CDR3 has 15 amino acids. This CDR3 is CATRRTSGSSYEQYV. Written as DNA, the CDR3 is TGTGCCACCAGGAGGACTAGCGGGAGCTCCTACGAGCAGTACGTC.

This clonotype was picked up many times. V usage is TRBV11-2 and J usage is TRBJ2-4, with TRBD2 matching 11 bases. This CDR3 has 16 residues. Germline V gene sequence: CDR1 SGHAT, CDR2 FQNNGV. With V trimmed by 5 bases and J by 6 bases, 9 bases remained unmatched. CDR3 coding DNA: TGTGCCAGCAGCCATACTAGCGGGAGAAGTGGAAACATTCAGTACTTC. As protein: CASSHTSGRSGNIQYF.

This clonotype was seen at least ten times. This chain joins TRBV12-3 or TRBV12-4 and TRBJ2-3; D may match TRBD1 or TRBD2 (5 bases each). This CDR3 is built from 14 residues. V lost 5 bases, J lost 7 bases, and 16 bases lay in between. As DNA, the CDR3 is TGTGCCAGCAGTACCGGGGCCTCGACAAATACGCAGTATTTT. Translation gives CASSTGASTNTQYF.

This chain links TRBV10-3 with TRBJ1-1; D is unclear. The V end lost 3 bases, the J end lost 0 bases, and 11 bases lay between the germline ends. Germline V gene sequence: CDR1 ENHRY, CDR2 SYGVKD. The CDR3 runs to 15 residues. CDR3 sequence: CAISEFEGLNTEAFF. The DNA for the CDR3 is TGTGCCATCAGTGAATTCGAGGGCTTGAACACTGAAGCTTTCTTT.

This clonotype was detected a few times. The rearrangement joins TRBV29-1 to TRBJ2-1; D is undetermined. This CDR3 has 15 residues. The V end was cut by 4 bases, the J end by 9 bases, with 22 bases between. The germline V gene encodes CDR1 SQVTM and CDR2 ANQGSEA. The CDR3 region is CSVVVLSVAPGEQFF. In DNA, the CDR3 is TGCAGCGTTGTAGTGTTAAGTGTGGCCCCCGGTGAGCAGTTCTTC.

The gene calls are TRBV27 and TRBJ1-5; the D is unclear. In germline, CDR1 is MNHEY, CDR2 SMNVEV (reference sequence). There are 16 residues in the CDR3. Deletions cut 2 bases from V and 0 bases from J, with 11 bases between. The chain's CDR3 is CASSLSSGNSNQPQHF. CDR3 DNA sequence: TGTGCCAGCAGTTTAAGTTCGGGGAATAGCAATCAGCCCCAGCATTTT.

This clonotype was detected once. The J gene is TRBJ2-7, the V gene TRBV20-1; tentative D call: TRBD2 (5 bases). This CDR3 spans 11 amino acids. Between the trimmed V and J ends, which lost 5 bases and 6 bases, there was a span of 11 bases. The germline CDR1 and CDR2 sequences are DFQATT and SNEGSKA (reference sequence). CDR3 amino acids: CSAGTSGEQYV. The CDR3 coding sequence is TGCAGTGCTGGCACTAGTGGCGAGCAGTACGTC.

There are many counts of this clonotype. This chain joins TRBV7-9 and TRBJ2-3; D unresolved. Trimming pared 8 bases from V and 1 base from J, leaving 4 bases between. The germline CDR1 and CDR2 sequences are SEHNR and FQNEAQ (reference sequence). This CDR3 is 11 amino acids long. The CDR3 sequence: CASARTDTQYF. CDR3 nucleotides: TGTGCCAGCGCCCGCACAGATACGCAGTATTTT.

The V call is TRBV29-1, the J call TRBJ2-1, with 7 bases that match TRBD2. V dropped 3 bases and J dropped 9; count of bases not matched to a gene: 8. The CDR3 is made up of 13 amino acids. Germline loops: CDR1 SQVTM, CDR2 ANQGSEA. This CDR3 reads CSVEGSGMVEQFF. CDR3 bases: TGCAGCGTTGAGGGGAGCGGGATGGTTGAGCAGTTCTTC.

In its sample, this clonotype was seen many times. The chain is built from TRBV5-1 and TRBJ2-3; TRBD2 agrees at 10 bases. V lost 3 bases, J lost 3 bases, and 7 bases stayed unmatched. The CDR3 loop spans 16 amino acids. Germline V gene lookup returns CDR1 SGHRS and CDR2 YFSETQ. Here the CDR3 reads CASSSVSSGGTDTQYF. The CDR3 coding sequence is TGCGCCAGCAGCTCGGTATCTAGCGGGGGAACAGATACGCAGTATTTT.

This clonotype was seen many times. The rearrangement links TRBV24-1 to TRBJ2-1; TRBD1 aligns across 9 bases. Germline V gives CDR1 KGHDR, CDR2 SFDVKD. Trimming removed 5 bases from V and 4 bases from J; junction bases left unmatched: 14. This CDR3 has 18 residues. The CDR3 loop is CATSGPLTRTGDYNEQFF. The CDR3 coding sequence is TGTGCCACCAGTGGTCCACTTACCCGGACAGGGGATTACAATGAGCAGTTCTTC.

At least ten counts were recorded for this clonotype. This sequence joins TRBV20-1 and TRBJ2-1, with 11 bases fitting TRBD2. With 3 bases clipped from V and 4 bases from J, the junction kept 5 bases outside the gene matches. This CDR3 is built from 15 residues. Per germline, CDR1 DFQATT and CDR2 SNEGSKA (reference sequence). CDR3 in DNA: TGCAGTGCTAGCGTAACTAGCGGGAGATACAATGAGCAGTTCTTC. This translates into CSASVTSGRYNEQFF.

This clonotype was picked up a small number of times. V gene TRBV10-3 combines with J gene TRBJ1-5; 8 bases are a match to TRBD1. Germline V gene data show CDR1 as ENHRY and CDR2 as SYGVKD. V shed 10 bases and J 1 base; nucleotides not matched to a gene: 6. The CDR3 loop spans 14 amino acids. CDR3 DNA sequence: TGTGCCACGGCTCAGGGGGCGAGCAATCAGCCCCAGCATTTT. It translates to CATAQGASNQPQHF.

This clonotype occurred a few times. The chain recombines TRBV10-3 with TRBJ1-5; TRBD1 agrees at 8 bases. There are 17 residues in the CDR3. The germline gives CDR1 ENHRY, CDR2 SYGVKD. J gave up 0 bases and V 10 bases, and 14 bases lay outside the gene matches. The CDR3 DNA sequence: TGTGCCACCCGCCTTCAGGACAGGGCCAATAGCAATCAGCCCCAGCATTTT. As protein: CATRLQDRANSNQPQHF.

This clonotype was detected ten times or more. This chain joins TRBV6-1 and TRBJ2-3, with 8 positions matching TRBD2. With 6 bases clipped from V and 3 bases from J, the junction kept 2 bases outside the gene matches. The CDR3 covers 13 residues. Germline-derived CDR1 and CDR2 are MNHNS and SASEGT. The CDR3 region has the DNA TGTGCCAGCAGGGGACTAGTGACAGATACGCAGTATTTT. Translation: CASRGLVTDTQYF.